This entry features one TCR beta chain sequence. The antigen is undetermined. Germline lookup yields CDR1 SNHLY and CDR2 FYNNEI. The CDR3 extends over 14 amino acids. Between the trimmed V and J ends, which lost 7 bases and 4 bases, there was a span of 15 bases. This specimen comes from a study of CD4 T cells in relation to SARS-CoV-2 and coronaviruses. Study details: TCR beta CDR3s were sequenced after 10-day antigen culture of PBMCs.

Study findings and constraints: Memory recall responses, not primary responses primed in culture, are what the assay detects.

Assay used: immunoSEQ multiplex PCR; TCRdb lists only in-frame clones, some missing. Of tens of thousands of clones listed, around four fifths are singletons. Source material: memory CD4+ T cells from PBMCs, cultured in vitro. This clonotype originated in an adult with COVID-19. The chain combines TRBV2 with TRBJ2-3, with D maybe TRBD1 (7 bases). The CDR3 here is CASTRDRSADTQYF. The CDR3 region has the DNA TGTGCCAGCACGCGGGACAGATCAGCAGATACGCAGTATTTT.